This T cell receptor beta chain appears in the sequencing data of a study of identical twins. Findings and caveats of the study: It was out-of-frame TCR alpha sharing in monozygotic twins that models underestimated. Excess low generation probability was seen in twin-shared out-of-frame alpha sequences.

TCRdb processed the 5' RACE reads anew with MiXCR; each CDR3 protein has one entry. The sample includes about 550,000 distinct CDR3 sequences, about a fifth of them seen just once. Donors uniformly comprised healthy Caucasians. The J segment lost 2 bases and the V segment lost 7 bases, leaving 7 bases of the junction unmatched. Germline-derived CDR1 and CDR2 are MNHNS and SASEGT. There are 15 residues in the CDR3. Comment on this clonotype: The antigen remains unidentified.

The sample also formed part of further work on yellow fever vaccine responses in identical twins.

Sequencing was done on a sample of CD4+ T cells sorted from blood. The chain recombines TRBV6-1 with TRBJ2-3, with 9 nucleotides matching TRBD2. The TCR originated in a woman aged 18-29 years in good health. CDR3 region: CASTLSGGITDTQYF. The DNA for the CDR3 is TGTGCCAGCACCCTGAGCGGGGGGATCACAGATACGCAGTATTTT.